This T cell receptor (beta chain) was sequenced during a study of T cells in women clearing cervical HPV infection (dated by TCRdb to about 2018). Regarding the study in general: Cases were under 30 women with histologically confirmed HPV16-related CIN3 or worse, including 2 invasive cancers. Controls were approximately 25 women whose single incident HPV16 infection cleared within 12 months without precancer or cancer developing. Case blood was taken at the visit when the lesion was first identified, whereas control blood was taken when infection was no longer detected. Among cases, blood sampling came a median of roughly 140 days after lesion detection, with an interquartile range of about 80 to 230 days. Since only a few of the women had HLA typing available, the possibility that HLA type was acting as a confounder could not be ruled out. Nested within Costa Rica's Guanacaste HPV Natural History Study, an exploratory proof-of-principle case-control study compared TCR repertoires across cervical HPV16 outcomes. Cases and controls were matched on age within five years and on year of sample collection. Cases had a median age of roughly 35 years compared with approximately 41 for controls, and baseline characteristics showed no significant differences between the groups. The parent cohort enrolled over 8,500 women aged 18 or older in Guanacaste, Costa Rica, in about 1992 to 1995 and followed the women for roughly 7 years. Five blinded duplicates per group were added as quality controls, so that 60 or so samples were obtained: about 50 participants and some 10 replicates.

From cysteine to phenylalanine, the CDR3 is 18 amino acids long. The 45 bases shown cover part of the CDR3, and their frame starts at base 1. The germline V gene (reference sequence) specifies LNHDA as CDR1 and SQIVND as CDR2. Ends trimmed: V by 1 base, J by 6 bases; bases unmatched to a gene: 11. Turning to this clone: What antigen it recognizes has not been identified. The read terminates 3 residues before the CDR3 end, so the remaining end is supplied by the germline J gene.

Every participant had a single incident cervical HPV16 infection, and women with prevalent HPV16 infections were excluded. Cervical HPV DNA was detected by MY09/MY11 PCR, and genotyping was performed by dot-blot hybridization. Roughly 16 mL of heparinized blood were centrifuged, and the buffy coat was split into aliquots, frozen at -30 degrees C, and then kept at -80 degrees C. QIAGEN kits were used to extract genomic DNA from buffy coat specimens. Results the study describes overall, beyond this receptor: Lower TRBV6-7 relative abundance was observed in cases than in controls (about 0.099% versus 0.17%; Bonferroni P = 0.0008). Because the number of T cells per sample was unknown, the richness differences could reflect varying T-cell content rather than repertoire biology. TCR repertoire richness was significantly higher in CIN3+ cases than in controls across sequencing depths, while evenness did not differ. Whether associations preceded infection or resulted from infection could not be shown with the cross-sectional design, and effector/memory subsets and HPV-specific T cells were not isolated. Random forest classifiers combining richness and V gene abundances distinguished cases from controls with an estimated AUC of more than 0.8.

The immunoSEQ assay used multiplex PCR to amplify TCR beta CDR3 regions from an average of around 1,200 ng of genomic DNA per sample. To correct primer bias, the assay used a complete synthetic TCR repertoire to set an amplification baseline. The amplicons were sequenced on the Illumina platform. In the paper's pipeline: Error correction of the sequences involved clustering with frequency ratios plus a modified nearest-neighbor algorithm, after which the sequences were analyzed in the immunoSEQ Analyzer using IMGT gene definitions. TCR richness and evenness were averaged over 20 rarefaction repeats at each rarefaction depth, excluding samples with fewer sequences than the depth. Wilcoxon rank sum tests with FDR correction were used to compare relative abundances of V, D and J genes between the groups. Blinded duplicates gave an intraclass correlation of around 95% for TCR richness and an average of around 83% across 66 gene segments. TCRdb holds this immuneACCESS table with in-frame rearrangements only. Some clones are missing; in checked studies, unresolved V genes explain under half, and the rest has no known cause. V and J calls and clone size are copied from that table; D and trimming were computed from the DNA. The sample's records list about 39,000 clones. The leading ten clones occupy approximately 4.8% of the sample.

The source material was blood buffy coat. Recombination linked TRBV19 to TRBJ2-2, and 10 junction bases match TRBD2. The origin of this receptor is a woman between 18 and 70 years old with a cervical HPV16 infection that either progressed to CIN3+ or cleared (not recorded which). CDR3 loop: CASSIVDSGGFVAGELFF. Incomplete CDR3 DNA: TGTGCCAGTAGTATAGTTGATAGCGGGGGGTTCGTCGCCGGGGAG.